One and the same sample provided the 3 T cell receptor beta chains below, sequenced in a study of vaccination effects on CD4 cells after COVID-19. Their antigens remain unidentified. When 10 to 11 days of culture had elapsed, CD4+ T cells were isolated. As their vaccination, participants received two doses of either BNT162b2 or mRNA-1273. Only in-frame clones appear in the TCRdb table, and some are missing; sequencing was by immunoSEQ multiplex PCR. This table holds 72,000 or so clones, about 74% found once. The starting material was CD4+ T cells from PBMCs cultured without peptide, obtained after COVID-19 vaccination. These receptors came from a human donor who received a COVID-19 vaccine.

This clone has a handful of counts. The V gene is TRBV19, the J gene TRBJ1-5; D is ambiguous. Germline values: CDR1 LNHDA, CDR2 SQIVND (reference sequence). V lost 3 bases, J lost 0 bases, and 9 bases lay in between. The CDR3 length is 15 residues. DNA for the CDR3: TGTGCCAGTAGTATTGTCAGGAATAGCAATCAGCCCCAGCATTTT. It specifies CASSIVRNSNQPQHF.

The chain's CDR3 is CASSSSYTGELFF. DNA for the CDR3: TGTGCCAGCAGCTCGTCTTACACCGGGGAGCTGTTTTTT. This rearrangement joins TRBV7-3 to TRBJ2-2, with D unclear. Germline values: CDR1 SGHTA, CDR2 FQGTGA. The CDR3 is 13 residues long. V lost 4 bases, J lost 3 bases, and 6 bases lay in between.

In this sample, this clone turned up once. The chain joins TRBV5-1 to TRBJ2-3; D is unresolved. Trimming stripped 1 base from V and 0 bases from J, with 6 bases between. Germline V lookup: CDR1 SGHRS, CDR2 YFSETQ. The CDR3 has 14 amino acids. As DNA, the CDR3 is TGCGCCAGCAGCTTGTTACAGAGCACAGATACGCAGTATTTT. This codes for CASSLLQSTDTQYF.